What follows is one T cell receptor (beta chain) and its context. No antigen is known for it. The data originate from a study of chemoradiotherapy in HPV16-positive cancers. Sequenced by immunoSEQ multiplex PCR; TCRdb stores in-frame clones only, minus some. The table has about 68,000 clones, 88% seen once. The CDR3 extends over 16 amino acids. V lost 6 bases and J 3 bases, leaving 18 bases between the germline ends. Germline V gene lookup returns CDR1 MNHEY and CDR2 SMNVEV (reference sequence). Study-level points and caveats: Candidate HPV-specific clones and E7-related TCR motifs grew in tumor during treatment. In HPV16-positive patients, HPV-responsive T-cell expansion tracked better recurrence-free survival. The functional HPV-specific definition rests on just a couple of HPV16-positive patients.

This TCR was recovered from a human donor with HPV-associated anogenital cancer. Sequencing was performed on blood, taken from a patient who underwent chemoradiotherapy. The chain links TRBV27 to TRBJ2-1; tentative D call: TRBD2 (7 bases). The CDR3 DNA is TGTGCCAGCAGCGGAGACGGGGGGCCCCGCTACAATGAGCAGTTCTTC. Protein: CASSGDGGPRYNEQFF.